These 15 T cell receptor beta chains came from one sample sequenced in a study of T cells in Graves' hyperthyroidism and ophthalmopathy. Amplified regions were TCR beta CDR3 sequences from RNA transcripts. Primed by the HTBI set, a first-round RT-PCR was run on the TCR CDR3. Using its own MiXCR run on the multiplex PCR reads, TCRdb lists one record per CDR3 protein. The sample consists of around 720,000 distinct CDR3 sequences, approximately 40% of them appearing once. The source material was blood. All receptors come from a woman in her thirties or forties with Graves' hyperthyroidism.

The chain employs TRBV6-1 and TRBJ1-4; D is unclear. Germline loops: CDR1 MNHNS, CDR2 SASEGT. V lost 4 bases and J lost 8, with 14 bases in between. The CDR3 covers 14 residues. The DNA of the CDR3 is TGTGCCAGCAGTGGCCCCGCACTAGGAGAAAAACTGTTTTTT. It specifies CASSGPALGEKLFF.

The chain is built from TRBV2 and TRBJ2-7; D unclear. Germline V CDR1 and CDR2: SNHLY, FYNNEI. V lost 10 bases and J 7 bases, leaving 11 bases between the germline ends. The length of the CDR3 is 10 residues. CDR3: CATLLGEQYF. The CDR3 DNA follows: TGTGCCACCTTACTTGGGGAGCAGTACTTC.

This chain connects TRBV12-5 to TRBJ2-2, with unresolved D. Germline V gives CDR1 LGHNT, CDR2 FRNRAP. This CDR3 is built from 14 residues. The V end lost 2 bases, the J end lost 2 bases, and 6 bases lay between the germline ends. This chain's CDR3 is CASGLTRNTGELFF. The DNA for the CDR3 is TGTGCTAGTGGTTTGACAAGAAACACCGGGGAGCTGTTTTTT.

Comments on this clonotype: The junction differs from germline at one of its ends, possibly a read error. The chain is built from TRBV2 and TRBJ1-4, with a weak D call TRBD1 (6 bases). The germline CDR1 and CDR2 sequences are SNHLY and FYNNEI. This CDR3 is built from 16 residues. The CDR3 DNA reads TGTGCCAGCAGGGAAGGACAGTCTGCAACTAATGAAAAACTGTTTTTT. This codes for CASREGQSATNEKLFF.

This clonotype was seen ten or more times. The chain couples TRBV24-1 to TRBJ2-7; 8 bases are shared with TRBD1. Germline-derived CDR1 and CDR2 are KGHDR and SFDVKD. The length of the CDR3 is 15 residues. With 4 bases clipped from V and 5 bases from J, the junction kept 9 bases outside the gene matches. The CDR3 DNA reads as TGTGCCACCAGTGACCCCGGACAGGGCCCCAACGAGCAGTACTTC. Translated, it gives CATSDPGQGPNEQYF.

Concerning this clonotype: This may stem from a read error, because a much larger clone lies one nucleotide away. The rearrangement uses TRBV25-1 and TRBJ1-1; no definite D call. Germline values: CDR1 MGHDK, CDR2 SYGVNS. Deletions cut 6 bases from V and 3 bases from J, with 11 bases between. The CDR3 is 13 residues long. The CDR3 sequence: CASSPAMDTEAFF. Here the CDR3 DNA reads TGTGCCAGCAGCCCAGCAATGGACACTGAAGCTTTCTTT. The whole variable domain, filled in from reference TRBV25-1 and TRBJ1-1, reads EADIYQTPRYLVIGTGKKITLECSQTMGHDKMYWYQQDPGMELHLIHYSYGVNSTEKGDLSSESTVSRIRTEHFPLTLESARPSHTSQYLCASSPAMDTEAFFGQGTRLTVV.

This clonotype showed up many times. CDR3 bases: TGTGCCAGCACCCCGGGGCAGAGCAATCAGCCCCAGCATTTT. Residues: CASTPGQSNQPQHF. The chain joins TRBV2 to TRBJ1-5, with D perhaps matching TRBD1 (5 bases). The CDR3 extends over 14 amino acids. Germline-derived CDR1 and CDR2 are SNHLY and FYNNEI. Trimming shortened V by 7 bases and J by 1 base, and 11 bases separated the two germline ends.

The chain is built from TRBV5-6 and TRBJ1-1, with 7 bases identical to TRBD1. Germline V gives CDR1 SGHDT, CDR2 YYEEEE. The CDR3 is 14 amino acids. Trimming cost V 5 bases and J 5 bases; bases outside gene matches: 9. CDR3 sequence: CASREQGRTTEAFF. Written as DNA, the CDR3 is TGTGCCAGCAGGGAACAGGGGAGGACGACTGAAGCTTTCTTT.

This clonotype was picked up many times. The chain uses TRBV20-1 and TRBJ2-5; 15 positions agree with TRBD2. V shed 6 bases and J 4 bases; nucleotides not matched to a gene: 3. This CDR3 region has 14 residues. CDR1 DFQATT and CDR2 SNEGSKA come from the germline V gene (reference sequence). CDR3 loop: CSARTSGRGETQYF. The CDR3 DNA reads TGCAGTGCGCGGACTAGCGGGAGGGGAGAGACCCAGTACTTC.

This clonotype was found many times. The V gene is TRBV29-1, the J gene TRBJ1-6; TRBD1 matches 9 bases. The CDR3 runs to 15 residues. CDR1 and CDR2 from the germline V gene are SQVTM and ANQGSEA. Trimming took 6 bases from V and 9 from J; bases not matched to a gene: 12. The chain's CDR3 is CSVLEGETGGSPLHF. The CDR3 DNA sequence: TGCAGCGTACTAGAGGGAGAGACAGGGGGTTCACCCCTCCACTTT.

A few counts support this clonotype. The chain combines TRBV12-3 or TRBV12-4 with TRBJ1-5, with unresolved D. V lost 4 bases, J lost 6 bases, and 10 bases lay in between. The CDR3 contains 13 residues. DNA of the CDR3: TGTGCCAGCAGTTACGAAGCGGTTCAGCCCCAGCATTTT. Residues: CASSYEAVQPQHF.

In its sample, this clonotype was seen a few times. The chain couples TRBV3-1 to TRBJ1-6, with D unclear. Germline loops: CDR1 LGHDT, CDR2 YNNKEL (reference sequence). Trimming cost V 0 bases and J 8 bases, with 11 bases left between them. The length of the CDR3 is 15 residues. CDR3 nucleotides: TGTGCCAGCAGCCAAGATTTTTCGGGTTATTCACCCCTCCACTTT. Translation gives CASSQDFSGYSPLHF.

CDR3 amino acids: CASSRSTNPYEQYF. CDR3 nucleotides: TGTGCCAGCAGCCGGAGTACGAACCCCTACGAGCAGTACTTC. This chain joins TRBV14 and TRBJ2-7; no clear D. The CDR3 has 14 amino acids. Germline V gives CDR1 SGHDN, CDR2 FVKESK. The V and J ends lost 4 bases and 2 bases respectively, with 12 bases between them.

As for this clonotype: Compared with germline, one end of the junction differs, possibly owing to a read error. The chain is built from TRBV6-5 and TRBJ1-1; D might be TRBD1 (6 bases). Germline V lookup: CDR1 MNHEY, CDR2 SVGAGI. CDR3 size: 18 residues. The CDR3 reads CASSYSAYKAQGRTEASF. In nucleotides, the CDR3 is TGTGCCAGCAGTTACTCGGCTTACAAAGCACAGGGACGCACTGAAGCTTCCTTT.

The rearrangement joins TRBV12-3 or TRBV12-4 to TRBJ2-7; 9 bases map to TRBD2. The V segment lost 5 bases and the J segment 5 bases; nucleotides outside the gene matches: 13. CDR3 length: 16 amino acids. For the CDR3, the DNA is TGTGCCAGCAGTGTCCGACGCGGGGGGGGGGCCGACGAGCAGTACTTC. Translation: CASSVRRGGGADEQYF.